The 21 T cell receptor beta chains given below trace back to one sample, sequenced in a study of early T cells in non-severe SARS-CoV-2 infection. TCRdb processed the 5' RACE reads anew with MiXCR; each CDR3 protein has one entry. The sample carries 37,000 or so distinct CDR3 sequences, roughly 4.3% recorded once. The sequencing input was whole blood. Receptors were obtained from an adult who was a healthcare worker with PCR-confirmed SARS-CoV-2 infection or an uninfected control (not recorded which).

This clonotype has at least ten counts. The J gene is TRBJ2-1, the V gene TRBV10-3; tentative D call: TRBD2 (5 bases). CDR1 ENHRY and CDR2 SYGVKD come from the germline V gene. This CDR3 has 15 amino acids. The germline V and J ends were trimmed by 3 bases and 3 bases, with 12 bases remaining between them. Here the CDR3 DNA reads TGTGCCATCAGTGAAGGTCTAGCCCACTACAATGAGCAGTTCTTC. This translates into CAISEGLAHYNEQFF.

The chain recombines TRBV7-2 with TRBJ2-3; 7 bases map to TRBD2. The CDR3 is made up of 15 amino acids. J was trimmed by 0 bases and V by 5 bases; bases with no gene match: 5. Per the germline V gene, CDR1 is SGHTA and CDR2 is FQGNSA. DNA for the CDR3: TGTGCCAGCAGCCGGGACTACCTAAGCACAGATACGCAGTATTTT. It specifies CASSRDYLSTDTQYF.

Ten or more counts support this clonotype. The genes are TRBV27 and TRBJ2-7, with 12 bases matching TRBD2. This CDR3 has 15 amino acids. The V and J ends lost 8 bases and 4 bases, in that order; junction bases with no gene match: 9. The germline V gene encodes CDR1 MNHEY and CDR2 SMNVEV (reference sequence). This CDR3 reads CASGRTSGAPYEQYF. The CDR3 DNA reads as TGTGCCAGCGGACGGACTAGCGGGGCTCCGTACGAGCAGTACTTC.

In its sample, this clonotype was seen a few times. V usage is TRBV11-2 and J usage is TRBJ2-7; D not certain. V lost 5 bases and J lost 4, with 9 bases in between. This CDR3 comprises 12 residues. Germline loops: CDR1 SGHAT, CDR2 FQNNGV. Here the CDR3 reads CASSLESYEQYF. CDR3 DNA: TGTGCCAGCAGCCTCGAAAGTTACGAGCAGTACTTC.

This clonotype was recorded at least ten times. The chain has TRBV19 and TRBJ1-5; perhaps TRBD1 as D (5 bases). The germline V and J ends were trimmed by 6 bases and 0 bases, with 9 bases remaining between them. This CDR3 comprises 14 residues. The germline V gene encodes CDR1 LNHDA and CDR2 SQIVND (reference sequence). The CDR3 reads CASSWGVSNQPQHF. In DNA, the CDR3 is TGTGCCAGTAGCTGGGGGGTTAGCAATCAGCCCCAGCATTTT.

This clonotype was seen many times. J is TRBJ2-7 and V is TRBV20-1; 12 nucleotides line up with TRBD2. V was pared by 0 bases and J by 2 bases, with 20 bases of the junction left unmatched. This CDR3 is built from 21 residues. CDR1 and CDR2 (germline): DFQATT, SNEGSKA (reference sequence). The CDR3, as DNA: TGCAGTGCTAGAGATCCGTTATCCGTTTACTTTCTAGCGGGAGGGCCCTACGAGCAGTACTTC. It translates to CSARDPLSVYFLAGGPYEQYF.

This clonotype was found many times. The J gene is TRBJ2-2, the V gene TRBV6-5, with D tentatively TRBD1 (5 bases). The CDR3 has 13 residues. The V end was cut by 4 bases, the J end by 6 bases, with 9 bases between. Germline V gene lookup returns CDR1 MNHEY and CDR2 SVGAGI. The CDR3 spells CASSFQGAGELFF. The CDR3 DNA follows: TGTGCCAGCAGTTTTCAGGGTGCCGGGGAGCTGTTTTTT.

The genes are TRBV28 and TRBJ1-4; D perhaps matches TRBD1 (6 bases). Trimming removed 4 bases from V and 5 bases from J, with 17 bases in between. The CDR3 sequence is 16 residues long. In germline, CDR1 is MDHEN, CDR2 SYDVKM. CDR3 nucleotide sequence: TGTGCCAGCAGTTCCCCATCGGGACAACAGAATGAAAAACTGTTTTTT. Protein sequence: CASSSPSGQQNEKLFF.

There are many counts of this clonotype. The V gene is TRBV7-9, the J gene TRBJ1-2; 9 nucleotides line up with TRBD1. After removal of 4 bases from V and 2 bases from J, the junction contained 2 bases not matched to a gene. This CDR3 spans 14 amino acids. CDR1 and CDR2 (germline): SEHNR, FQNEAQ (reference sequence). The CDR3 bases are TGTGCCAGCAGCTCCGGGACAGGGAACTATGGCTACACCTTC. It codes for CASSSGTGNYGYTF.

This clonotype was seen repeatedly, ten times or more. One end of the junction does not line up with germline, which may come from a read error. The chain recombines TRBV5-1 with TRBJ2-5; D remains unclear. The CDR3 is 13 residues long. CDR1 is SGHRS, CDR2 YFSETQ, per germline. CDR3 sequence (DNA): TGCGCCAGCAGTTTGGCCGAGGAAGAGACCCAGTACTTC. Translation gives CASSLAEEETQYF.

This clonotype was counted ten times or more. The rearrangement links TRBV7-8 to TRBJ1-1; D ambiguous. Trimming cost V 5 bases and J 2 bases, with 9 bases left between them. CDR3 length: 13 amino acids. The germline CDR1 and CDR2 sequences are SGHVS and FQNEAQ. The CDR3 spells CASSPGSNTEAFF. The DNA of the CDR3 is TGTGCCAGCAGCCCAGGCAGCAACACTGAAGCTTTCTTT. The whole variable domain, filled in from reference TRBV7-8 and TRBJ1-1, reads GAGVSQSPRYKVAKRGQDVALRCDPISGHVSLFWYQQALGQGPEFLTYFQNEAQLDKSGLPSDRFFAERPEGSVSTLKIQRTQQEDSAVYLCASSPGSNTEAFFGQGTRLTVV.

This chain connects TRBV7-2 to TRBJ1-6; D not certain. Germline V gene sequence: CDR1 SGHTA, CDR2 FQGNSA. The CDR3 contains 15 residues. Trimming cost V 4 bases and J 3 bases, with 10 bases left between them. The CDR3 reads CASSSGRGYNSPLHF. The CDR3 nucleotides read TGTGCCAGCAGCTCCGGACGGGGCTATAATTCACCCCTCCACTTT.

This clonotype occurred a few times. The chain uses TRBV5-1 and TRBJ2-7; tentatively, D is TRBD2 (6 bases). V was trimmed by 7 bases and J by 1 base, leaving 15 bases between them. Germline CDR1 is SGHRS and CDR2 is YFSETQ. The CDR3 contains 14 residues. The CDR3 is CASSRETDSYEQYF. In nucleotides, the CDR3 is TGCGCCAGCTCCCGGGAGACTGATTCCTACGAGCAGTACTTC.

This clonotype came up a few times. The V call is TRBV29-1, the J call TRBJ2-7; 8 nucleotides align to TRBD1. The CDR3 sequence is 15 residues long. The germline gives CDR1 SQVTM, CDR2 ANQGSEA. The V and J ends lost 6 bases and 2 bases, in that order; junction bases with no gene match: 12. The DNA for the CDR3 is TGCAGCGTCAAAGCGGACAGGGACTTCGCCTACGAGCAGTACTTC. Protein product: CSVKADRDFAYEQYF.

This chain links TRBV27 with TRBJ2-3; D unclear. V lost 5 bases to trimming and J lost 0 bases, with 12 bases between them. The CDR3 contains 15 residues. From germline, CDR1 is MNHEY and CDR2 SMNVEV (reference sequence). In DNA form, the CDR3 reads TGTGCCAGCAGTACCCGGACGGCTAGCACAGATACGCAGTATTTT. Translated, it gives CASSTRTASTDTQYF.

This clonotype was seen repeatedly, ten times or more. CDR3 loop: CASSLSYRVTSTDTQYF. As DNA, the CDR3 is TGTGCCAGCAGCTTAAGCTACAGGGTAACTAGCACAGATACGCAGTATTTT. The chain has TRBV7-2 and TRBJ2-3; D is perhaps TRBD1 (6 bases). Trimming left V 2 bases short and J 0 bases short, with 15 bases between. The V gene's germline CDR1 is SGHTA and CDR2 FQGNSA. The CDR3 is made up of 17 amino acids.

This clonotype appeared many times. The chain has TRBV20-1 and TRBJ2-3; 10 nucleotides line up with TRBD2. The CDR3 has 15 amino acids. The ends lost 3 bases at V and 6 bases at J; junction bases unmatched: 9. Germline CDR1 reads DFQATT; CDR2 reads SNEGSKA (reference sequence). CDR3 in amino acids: CSARTLAGDWDTQYF. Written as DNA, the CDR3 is TGCAGTGCTAGGACCCTAGCGGGGGACTGGGATACGCAGTATTTT.

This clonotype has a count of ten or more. The CDR3 here is CASSSGTSAFQYF. The CDR3, as DNA: TGTGCCAGCAGTTCCGGGACTAGCGCTTTTCAGTACTTC. The chain has TRBV7-9 and TRBJ2-4, with 10 positions matching TRBD2. The CDR3 consists of 13 residues. Germline-derived CDR1 and CDR2 are SEHNR and FQNEAQ (reference sequence). Germline trimming cut 6 bases from V and 11 bases from J; bases unmatched to any gene: 7.

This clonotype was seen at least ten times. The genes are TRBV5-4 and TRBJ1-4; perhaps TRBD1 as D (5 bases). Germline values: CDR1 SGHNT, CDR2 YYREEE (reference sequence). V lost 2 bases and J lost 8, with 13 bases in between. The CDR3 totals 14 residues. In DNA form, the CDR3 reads TGTGCCAGCAGCTTCGGGGGTCTGGGGGAAAAACTGTTTTTT. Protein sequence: CASSFGGLGEKLFF.

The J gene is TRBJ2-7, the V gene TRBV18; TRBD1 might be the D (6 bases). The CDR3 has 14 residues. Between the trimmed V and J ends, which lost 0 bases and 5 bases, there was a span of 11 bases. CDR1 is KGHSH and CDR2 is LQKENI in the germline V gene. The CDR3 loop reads CASSPPADRNEQYF. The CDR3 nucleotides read TGTGCCAGCTCACCACCCGCGGACAGAAACGAGCAGTACTTC.

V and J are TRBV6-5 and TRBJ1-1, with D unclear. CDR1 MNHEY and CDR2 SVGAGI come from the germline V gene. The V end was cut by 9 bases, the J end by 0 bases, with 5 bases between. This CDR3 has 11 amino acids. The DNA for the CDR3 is TGTGCCAGTAAGATGAACACTGAAGCTTTCTTT. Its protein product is CASKMNTEAFF.